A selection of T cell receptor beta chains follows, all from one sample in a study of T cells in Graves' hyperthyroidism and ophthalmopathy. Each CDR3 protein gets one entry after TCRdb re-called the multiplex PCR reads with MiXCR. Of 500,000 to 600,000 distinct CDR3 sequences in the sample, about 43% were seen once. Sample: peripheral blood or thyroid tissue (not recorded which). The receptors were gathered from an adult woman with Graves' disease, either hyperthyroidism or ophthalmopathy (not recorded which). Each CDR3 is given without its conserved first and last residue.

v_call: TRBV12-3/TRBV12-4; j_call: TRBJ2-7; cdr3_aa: ASRTGHEQY
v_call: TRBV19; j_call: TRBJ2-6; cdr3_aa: ASSVAGTGNTGANVLT
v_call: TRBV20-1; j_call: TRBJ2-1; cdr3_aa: SGLTYNEQF
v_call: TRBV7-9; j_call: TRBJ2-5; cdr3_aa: ASSLGGTGPFQETQY
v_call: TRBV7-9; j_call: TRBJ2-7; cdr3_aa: ASSLAGTSGSYEQY
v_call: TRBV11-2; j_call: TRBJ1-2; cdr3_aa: ASSSHRARSDYGYT
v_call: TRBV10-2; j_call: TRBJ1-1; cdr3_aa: ASSLPGQGENTEAF
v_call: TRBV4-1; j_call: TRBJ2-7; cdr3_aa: ASSQEGWGTTGRGEQY
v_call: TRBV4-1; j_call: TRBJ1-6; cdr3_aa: ASSHLGRGIGSPLH
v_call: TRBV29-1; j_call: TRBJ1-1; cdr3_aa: SVGGRLEAF
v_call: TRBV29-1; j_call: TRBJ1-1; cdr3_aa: SAMENTEAF
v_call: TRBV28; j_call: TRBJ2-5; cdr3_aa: ASSFGRFGQETQY
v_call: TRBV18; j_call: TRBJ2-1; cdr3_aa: ASSQGYEQF
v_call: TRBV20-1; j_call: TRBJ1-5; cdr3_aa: SARGPLGTPE
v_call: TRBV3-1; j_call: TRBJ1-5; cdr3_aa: ASSPAGQPQH
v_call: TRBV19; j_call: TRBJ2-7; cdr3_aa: ASSPPPPGGTYEQY
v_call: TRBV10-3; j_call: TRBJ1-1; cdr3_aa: ATSGGGREAF
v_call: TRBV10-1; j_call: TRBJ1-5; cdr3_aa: ARRGRAYSNQPQH
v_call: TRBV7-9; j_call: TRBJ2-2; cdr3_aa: ASSLGVSGNTGELF
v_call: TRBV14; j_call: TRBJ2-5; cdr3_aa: ASSQDLIRGETQY
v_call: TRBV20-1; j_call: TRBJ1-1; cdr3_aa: SADQGVGGTEAF
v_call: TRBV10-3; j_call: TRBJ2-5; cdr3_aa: AIGSGGEQY
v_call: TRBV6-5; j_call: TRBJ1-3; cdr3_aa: ASSYGVSGNTIY
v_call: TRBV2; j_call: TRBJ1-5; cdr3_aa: ASSEYLYRDSNQPQH
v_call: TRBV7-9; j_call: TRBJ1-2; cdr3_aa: ASTNPGLQGYT
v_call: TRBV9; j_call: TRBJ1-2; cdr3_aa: ASSVTWRNGYT
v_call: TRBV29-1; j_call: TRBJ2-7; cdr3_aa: SLEGRGGQY
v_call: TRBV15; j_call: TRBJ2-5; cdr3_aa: ATSSPMDSAETQY
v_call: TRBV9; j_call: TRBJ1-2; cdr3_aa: ASSAPYYGYT
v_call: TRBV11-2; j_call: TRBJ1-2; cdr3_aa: AGSSRWDGRYT
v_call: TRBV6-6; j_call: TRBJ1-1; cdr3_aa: AITPVLNTEAF
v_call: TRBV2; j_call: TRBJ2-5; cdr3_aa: ASSGPQETQY
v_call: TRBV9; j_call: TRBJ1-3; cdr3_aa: ASSVDGGFVGNTIY
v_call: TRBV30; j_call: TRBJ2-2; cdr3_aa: ARVGVAGELF
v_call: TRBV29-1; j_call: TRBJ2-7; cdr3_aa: SVTPAGRGYEQY
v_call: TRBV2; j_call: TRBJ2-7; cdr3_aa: ASSVMAAASYEQY
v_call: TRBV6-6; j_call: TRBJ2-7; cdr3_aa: ASSYSVTSSYEQY
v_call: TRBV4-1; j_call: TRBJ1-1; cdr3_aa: ASSQDTRQGGNTEAF
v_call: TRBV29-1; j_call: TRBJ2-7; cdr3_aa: SVEDGDFSYEQY
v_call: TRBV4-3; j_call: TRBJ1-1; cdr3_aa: ASSQDGGEAF
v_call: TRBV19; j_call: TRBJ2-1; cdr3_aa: ASSIDRVVGGEQF
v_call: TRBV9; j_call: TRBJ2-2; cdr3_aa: ASSVHDTNTGELF
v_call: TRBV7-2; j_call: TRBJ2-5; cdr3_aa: ASSLRLAWETQY
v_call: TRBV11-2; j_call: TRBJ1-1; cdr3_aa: ASSYLPKNTEAF
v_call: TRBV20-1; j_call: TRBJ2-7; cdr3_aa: SARARASGAYEQY
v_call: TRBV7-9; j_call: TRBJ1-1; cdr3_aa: ASTASGNTEAF
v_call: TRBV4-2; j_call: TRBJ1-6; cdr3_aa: ASSQDVDSLKHSPLH
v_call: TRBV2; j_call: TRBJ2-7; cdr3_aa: ASSALGQYYEQY
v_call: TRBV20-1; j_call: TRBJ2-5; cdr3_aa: SLGAGHGETQY
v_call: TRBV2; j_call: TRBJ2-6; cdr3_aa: ASSTGAGTGANVLT
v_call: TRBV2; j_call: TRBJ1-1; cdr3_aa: ASRVGTGVLGTEAF
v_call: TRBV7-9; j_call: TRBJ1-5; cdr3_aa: ASSVGDKRIQPQH
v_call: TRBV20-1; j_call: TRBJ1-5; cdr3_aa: SAREGEPQH
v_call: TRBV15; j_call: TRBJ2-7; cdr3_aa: ATSRVQAGFHEQY
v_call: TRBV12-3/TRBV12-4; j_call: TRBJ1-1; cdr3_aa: ASSLLQEAF
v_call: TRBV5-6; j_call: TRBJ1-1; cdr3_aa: ASSLFVGNTEAF
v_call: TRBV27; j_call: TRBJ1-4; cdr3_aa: ASSPKPFFEKLF
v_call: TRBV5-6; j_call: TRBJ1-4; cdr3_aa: ASSFGNTNEKLF
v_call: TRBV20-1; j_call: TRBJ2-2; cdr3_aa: SARGTSDTGELF